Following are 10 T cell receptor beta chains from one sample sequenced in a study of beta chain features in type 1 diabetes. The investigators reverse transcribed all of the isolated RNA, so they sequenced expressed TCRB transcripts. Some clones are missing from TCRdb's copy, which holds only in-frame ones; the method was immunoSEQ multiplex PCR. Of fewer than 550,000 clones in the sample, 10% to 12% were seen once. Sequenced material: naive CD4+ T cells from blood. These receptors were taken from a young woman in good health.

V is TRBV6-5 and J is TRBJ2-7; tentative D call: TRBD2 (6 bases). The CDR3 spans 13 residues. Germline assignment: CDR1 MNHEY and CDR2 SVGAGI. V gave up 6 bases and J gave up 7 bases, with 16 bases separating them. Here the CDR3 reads CASRPSTGGEQYV. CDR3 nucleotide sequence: TGTGCCAGCAGACCATCGACTGGGGGGGAGCAGTACGTC.

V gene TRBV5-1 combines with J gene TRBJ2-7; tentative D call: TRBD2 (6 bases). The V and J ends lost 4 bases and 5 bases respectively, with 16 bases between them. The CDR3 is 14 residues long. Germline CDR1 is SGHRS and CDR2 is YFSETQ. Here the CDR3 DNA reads TGCGCCAGCAGCCCCCTGGGGGGTCTCCACGAGCAGTACGTC. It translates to CASSPLGGLHEQYV.

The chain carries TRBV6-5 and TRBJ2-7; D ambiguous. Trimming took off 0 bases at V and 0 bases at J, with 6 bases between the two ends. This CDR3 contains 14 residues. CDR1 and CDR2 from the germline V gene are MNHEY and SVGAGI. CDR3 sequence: CASSYSESSYEQYV. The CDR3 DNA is TGTGCCAGCAGTTACTCAGAGTCCTCCTACGAGCAGTACGTC.

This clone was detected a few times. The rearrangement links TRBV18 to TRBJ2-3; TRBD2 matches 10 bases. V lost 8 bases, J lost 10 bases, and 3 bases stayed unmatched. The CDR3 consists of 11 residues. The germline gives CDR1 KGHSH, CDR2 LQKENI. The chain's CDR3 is CASQREGPQYF. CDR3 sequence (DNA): TGTGCCAGCCAGCGGGAGGGGCCGCAGTATTTT. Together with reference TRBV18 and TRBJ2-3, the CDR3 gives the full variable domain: NAGVMQNPRHLVRRRGQEARLRCSPMKGHSHVYWYRQLPEEGLKFMVYLQKENIIDESGMPKERFSAEFPKEGPSILRIQQVVRGDSAAYFCASQREGPQYFGPGTRLTVL.

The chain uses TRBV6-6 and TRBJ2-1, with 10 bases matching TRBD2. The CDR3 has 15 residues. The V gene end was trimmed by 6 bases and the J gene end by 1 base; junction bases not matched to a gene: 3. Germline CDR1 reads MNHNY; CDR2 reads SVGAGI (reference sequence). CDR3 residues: CASSHSGGSYNEQFF. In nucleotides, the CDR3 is TGTGCCAGCAGCCATAGCGGGGGGTCCTACAATGAGCAGTTCTTC.

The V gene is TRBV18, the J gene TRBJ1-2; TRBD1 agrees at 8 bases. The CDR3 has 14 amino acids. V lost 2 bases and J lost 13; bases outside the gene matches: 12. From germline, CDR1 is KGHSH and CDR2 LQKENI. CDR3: CASSPAGDRGQVTF. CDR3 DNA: TGTGCCAGCTCACCAGCCGGCGACAGGGGTCAAGTCACCTTC.

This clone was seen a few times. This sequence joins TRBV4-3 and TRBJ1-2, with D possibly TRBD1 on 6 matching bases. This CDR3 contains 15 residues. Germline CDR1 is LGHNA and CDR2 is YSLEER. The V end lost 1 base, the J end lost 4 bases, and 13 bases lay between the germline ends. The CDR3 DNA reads TGCGCCAGCAGCCAAGTCCTCGGGGGCGCCTATGGCTACACCTTC. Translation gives CASSQVLGGAYGYTF.

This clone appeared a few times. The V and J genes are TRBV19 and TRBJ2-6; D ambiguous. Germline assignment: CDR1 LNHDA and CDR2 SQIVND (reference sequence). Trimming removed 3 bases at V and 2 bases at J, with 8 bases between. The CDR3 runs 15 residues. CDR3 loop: CASSIWGPGANVLTF. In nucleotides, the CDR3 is TGTGCCAGTAGTATCTGGGGTCCTGGGGCCAACGTCCTGACTTTC.

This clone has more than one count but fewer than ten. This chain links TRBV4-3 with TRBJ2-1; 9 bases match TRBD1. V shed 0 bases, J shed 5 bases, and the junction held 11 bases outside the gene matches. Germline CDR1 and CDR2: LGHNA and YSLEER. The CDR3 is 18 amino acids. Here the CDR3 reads CASSQEPRGTGRNNEQFF. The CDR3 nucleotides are TGCGCCAGCAGCCAAGAGCCCAGGGGGACAGGGAGGAACAATGAGCAGTTCTTC.

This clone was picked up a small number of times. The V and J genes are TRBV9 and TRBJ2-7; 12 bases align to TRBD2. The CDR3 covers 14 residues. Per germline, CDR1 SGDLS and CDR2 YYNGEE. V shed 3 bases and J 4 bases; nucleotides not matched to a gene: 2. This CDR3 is CASSATSGSYEQYF. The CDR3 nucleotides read TGTGCCAGCAGCGCGACTAGCGGGAGTTACGAGCAGTACTTC.